The 29 T cell receptor beta chains presented below share a single source sample, sequenced in a study of tumor-infiltrating lymphocytes in primary liver carcinoma. Between roughly 20 and 32 mg of unsorted bulk tissue served as the source from which RNA and DNA were co-extracted. Making TCR beta cDNA involved approximately 480 ng total RNA and a constant-region primer. It was through three nested multiplex PCR rounds of slightly modified ARM-PCR that TCR beta libraries arose. It was with TRBV1-TRBV30 forward primers and a C-beta reverse primer that the first two PCR rounds were run, at roughly 9 cycles each. Using its own MiXCR run on the multiplex PCR reads, TCRdb lists one record per CDR3 protein. This sample has about 74,000 distinct CDR3 sequences, with approximately 74% found just once. Sequenced input: liver tumor tissue from sampling region 4. Subset indicated: tumor region T4, right-lateral pole. The receptors originated from a man aged 35-49 years with primary liver carcinoma and hepatitis B virus infection.

The sample holds many counts of this clonotype. The gene calls are TRBV21-1 and TRBJ2-7; whether TRBD1, the table's D call, matches the DNA was not checked. TRBV21-1 is flagged as a pseudogene. The CDR3 is 17 amino acids. The CDR3, as DNA: TGTGCCAGCAGCAAAGCATTGTGCGGGACAGGGCCATACGAGCAGTACTTC. Protein product: CASSKALCGTGPYEQYF.

Concerning this clonotype: One junction end disagrees with the germline gene, perhaps due to a read error. V is TRBV7-9 and J is TRBJ1-1; D perhaps matches TRBD1 (6 bases). Germline V lookup: CDR1 SEHNR, CDR2 FQNEAQ (reference sequence). CDR3 length: 14 amino acids. In DNA, the CDR3 is TGTACCAGCAGCTCACAACAGGGAGCCACTGAAGCTTTCTTT. Encoded protein: CTSSSQQGATEAFF. The full variable domain, with the rest looked up from reference TRBV7-9 and TRBJ1-1, is DTGVSQNPRHKITKRGQNVTFRCDPISEHNRLYWYRQTLGQGPEFLTYFQNEAQLEKSRLLSDRFSAERPKGSFSTLEIQRTEQGDSAMYLCTSSSQQGATEAFFGQGTRLTVV.

As concerns this clonotype: An end of the junction does not agree with germline; a read error may underlie this. This chain joins TRBV11-2 and TRBJ2-5; D might be TRBD1 (6 bases). The CDR3 totals 17 residues. CDR1 is SGHAT, CDR2 FQNNGV, per germline. Here the CDR3 reads CASGLDQQGLGLETQYF. The CDR3 nucleotides read TGCGCCAGCGGCTTAGATCAACAGGGCCTGGGTCTAGAGACCCAATACTTC.

Comment on this clonotype: This is likely a read error, given that the CDR3 carries no conserved phenylalanine or tryptophan at its end. The CDR3, as DNA: TGTGCTAGCAGCCCTCAGGGGCTAATGAACACTGAAGCTTTCTCT. Translating it yields CASSPQGLMNTEAFS. The J gene is TRBJ1-1, the V gene TRBV7-9, with a tentative D call TRBD1 (6 bases). Looked up from germline, CDR1 is SEHNR and CDR2 is FQNEAQ (reference sequence). CDR3 length: 15 residues.

The genes are TRBV11-2 and TRBJ2-7; possibly TRBD1 for D (6 bases). The CDR3 is 15 residues long. The germline V gene has CDR1 SGHAT and CDR2 FQNNGV. Trimming took 5 bases from V and 9 from J, leaving 23 bases between them. The CDR3 coding sequence is TGTGCCAGCAGCCCCCGATGGGACAATTTCTACAGGCAGTACTTC. Residues: CASSPRWDNFYRQYF.

A single count supports this clonotype. The CDR3 does not end in the conserved phenylalanine or tryptophan, so this is likely a read error. The chain uses TRBV5-1 and TRBJ2-3, with 10 bases aligning to TRBD2. The CDR3 runs to 16 residues. From germline, CDR1 is SGHRS and CDR2 YFSETQ. With 7 bases clipped from V and 6 bases from J, the junction kept 14 bases outside the gene matches. This CDR3 reads CASGPGLADLGDTQYI. The CDR3 DNA sequence: TGCGCCAGCGGCCCAGGACTAGCGGATTTGGGCGATACGCAGTATATT.

This clonotype was counted only a few times. Since a much larger clone is just one base distant, this may be a read error. The chain employs TRBV5-4 and TRBJ2-1, with TRBD1 identical over 8 bases. Germline V CDR1 and CDR2: SGHNT, YYREEE (reference sequence). The CDR3 has 16 residues. V was clipped by 0 bases and J by 4 bases; unmatched bases: 6. In DNA form, the CDR3 reads TGTGCCAGCAGCTTGGAAGGCAGGGGGCAATACAATGAGCAGTTCTTC. This translates into CASSLEGRGQYNEQFF.

The table lists this clonotype with a few counts. This clone may be a read error of a much larger clone one base away. The J gene is TRBJ2-3, the V gene TRBV6-5; D may be TRBD2 (5 bases). Germline CDR1 MNHEY, CDR2 SVGAGI. The CDR3 spans 14 residues. Trimming left V 10 bases short and J 2 bases short, with 16 bases between. The CDR3 is CANSVPGSTDTQYF. The CDR3, as DNA: TGTGCCAACAGCGTTCCGGGATCCACAGATACGCAGTATTTT.

Points on this clonotype: Compared with germline, one end of the junction differs, possibly owing to a read error. Here the CDR3 DNA reads TGCAGCGTTGGTTGGAGGACCGCTGAGACCCGGTACTTC. Its translation: CSVGWRTAETRYF. The chain is built from TRBV29-1 and TRBJ2-5; weak D call: TRBD2 (5 bases). Germline CDR1 and CDR2: SQVTM and ANQGSEA. This CDR3 contains 13 residues.

Remarks on this clonotype: This CDR3 is missing its conserved last phenylalanine or tryptophan, likely due to a read error. V is TRBV2 and J is TRBJ2-5, with TRBD2 matching 7 bases. Trimming removed 11 bases from V and 1 base from J; junction bases left unmatched: 7. Germline V gene sequence: CDR1 SNHLY, CDR2 FYNNEI. The CDR3 runs to 13 residues. CDR3 sequence: CAAATSSQETQYI. The DNA of the CDR3 is TGTGCCGCGGCGACTAGCAGCCAAGAGACCCAGTACATC.

The chain is built from TRBV6-1 and TRBJ2-2, with 11 bases identical to TRBD2. The CDR3 has 16 amino acids. V trimming: 4 bases; J trimming: 4 bases; junction bases outside the gene matches: 5. The germline gives CDR1 MNHNS, CDR2 SASEGT. The CDR3: CASSGLAGRFTGELFF. The CDR3 DNA is TGTGCCAGCAGTGGACTAGCGGGACGATTCACCGGGGAGCTGTTTTTT.

This clonotype was seen a single time. The chain combines TRBV12-3 or TRBV12-4 with TRBJ2-7; TRBD2 matches 7 bases. The CDR3 has 12 residues. V shed 9 bases and J 1 base; nucleotides not matched to a gene: 3. CDR3 amino acids: CASRGDSYEQYF. CDR3 nucleotides: TGTGCCAGTCGGGGGGATTCCTACGAGCAGTACTTC.

As to this clonotype: This may arise from a read error, as a much more abundant clone is one base away. V is TRBV2 and J is TRBJ2-2; maybe TRBD2 (10 bases). The CDR3 totals 16 residues. The germline V gene encodes CDR1 SNHLY and CDR2 FYNNEI. The CDR3 loop reads CARSDSLAGQGGELFF. The CDR3 DNA sequence: TGTGCCAGAAGTGACTCACTAGCGGGACAGGGCGGGGAGCTGTTTTTT.

At least ten counts were recorded for this clonotype. The chain uses TRBV28 and TRBJ1-5; D not resolved. In germline, CDR1 is MDHEN, CDR2 SYDVKM. V gave up 2 bases and J gave up 5 bases, with 7 bases separating them. This CDR3 contains 13 residues. CDR3 nucleotide sequence: TGTGCCAGCAGTTTAGTCCATGATCAGCCCCAGCATTTT. Its protein product is CASSLVHDQPQHF.

The J gene is TRBJ2-2, the V gene TRBV24-1, with 11 bases lining up with TRBD2. CDR3 length: 19 residues. The ends lost 7 bases at V and 1 base at J; junction bases unmatched: 13. The germline V gene has CDR1 KGHDR and CDR2 SFDVKD. This CDR3 reads CATSSTSGTPAGNTGELFF. The CDR3 DNA sequence: TGTGCCACCAGCTCGACTAGCGGGACGCCCGCGGGGAACACCGGGGAGCTGTTTTTT.

On this clonotype: No conserved phenylalanine or tryptophan ends this CDR3, so it is likely a read error. The J gene is TRBJ2-1, the V gene TRBV11-1; D is perhaps TRBD2 (5 bases). The CDR3 length is 14 residues. CDR1 is SGHAT, CDR2 FQDESV, per germline (reference sequence). CDR3 bases: TGTGCCAACAGCAAAGAGGGAAATAGGAATGAGCAGTTCCTC. Translating it yields CANSKEGNRNEQFL.

This chain uses TRBV10-3 with TRBJ2-1; D not resolved. The CDR3 is 16 amino acids. With 0 bases removed from V and 5 bases from J, the gap between germline ends came to 14 bases. CDR1 ENHRY and CDR2 SYGVKD come from the germline V gene. The CDR3 loop is CAISESDGLGDNEQFF. The CDR3 DNA reads as TGTGCCATCAGTGAGTCGGATGGGCTTGGCGACAATGAGCAGTTCTTC.

Only one count was recorded for this clonotype. The junction departs from germline at one end; a sequencing error may be responsible. The V and J genes are TRBV5-6 and TRBJ2-2; the D is unclear. The germline CDR1 and CDR2 sequences are SGHDT and YYEEEE. The CDR3 runs to 16 residues. Here the CDR3 DNA reads TGCGCCAGCAGCCTCACGGAAGATTGGTACACCGGGGAGCTGTTTTTT. Amino acid sequence: CASSLTEDWYTGELFF.

At least ten counts were recorded for this clonotype. This chain links TRBV29-1 with TRBJ2-7; possible D gene TRBD1, 5 bases. V lost 4 bases and J 4 bases, leaving 11 bases between the germline ends. Germline values: CDR1 SQVTM, CDR2 ANQGSEA. The CDR3 length is 12 residues. CDR3 nucleotide sequence: TGCAGCGTTGCAGGGCTGCGGTACGAGCAGTACTTC. This sequence encodes CSVAGLRYEQYF.

At least ten counts were recorded for this clonotype. The chain employs TRBV30 and TRBJ2-7; no reliable D call. Germline loops: CDR1 GTSNPN, CDR2 SVGIG (reference sequence). The ends were cut back, 0 bases at V and 4 bases at J, with 13 bases in the middle. This CDR3 is 14 amino acids long. The CDR3 region is CAWSVPLFLYEQYF. Written as DNA, the CDR3 is TGTGCCTGGAGTGTACCCCTGTTCTTGTACGAGCAGTACTTC.

This clonotype was detected a few times. This may be a read error, as it is one base from a much larger clone. V gene TRBV4-1 combines with J gene TRBJ1-5, with D possibly TRBD1 on 5 matching bases. The CDR3 is made up of 15 amino acids. Per the germline V gene, CDR1 is MGHRA and CDR2 is YSYEKL. The CDR3 region is CASSQGAGGGNPQRF. The CDR3 DNA is TGCGCCAGCAGCCAAGGGGCGGGGGGGGGTAATCCCCAGCGTTTT.

As regards this clonotype: A much larger clone is a single base away; this may be a read error. Since no conserved phenylalanine or tryptophan closes the CDR3, a read error is the likely cause. This chain joins TRBV12-3 or TRBV12-4 and TRBJ1-2; maybe TRBD1 (5 bases). The length of the CDR3 is 16 residues. The V end was cut by 6 bases, the J end by 6 bases, with 23 bases between. The CDR3 protein is CASRHAWGVGGDGYTL. The CDR3 DNA reads TGTGCCAGCAGACACGCCTGGGGGGTGGGAGGGGATGGCTACACCTTA.

Details on this clonotype: Since a much larger clone is just one base distant, this may be a read error. The CDR3 ends on some other residue instead of the conserved phenylalanine or tryptophan, so this is likely a read error. The chain recombines TRBV7-9 with TRBJ2-3; 12 nucleotides match TRBD2. Germline CDR1 and CDR2: SEHNR and FQNEAQ (reference sequence). The CDR3 totals 16 residues. V trimming: 4 bases; J trimming: 6 bases; junction bases outside the gene matches: 8. CDR3 protein: CASSSRLAGEGDTQYL. The DNA for the CDR3 is TGTGCCAGCAGCTCCCGACTAGCGGGAGAGGGGGATACGCAGTATCTT.

This clonotype was seen just once. Compared with germline, one end of the junction differs, possibly owing to a read error. The chain is built from TRBV7-8 and TRBJ2-2, with 7 bases lining up with TRBD2. The CDR3 has 17 residues. Germline V CDR1 and CDR2: SGHVS, FQNEAQ. The DNA of the CDR3 is TGTGCCAGCAGTTCCCTTGCCAGCGGAGGGAGGGGCGGGGAGCTGCTTTTT. Translation gives CASSSLASGGRGGELLF.

A remark on this clonotype: Likely a read error: the CDR3 ends without its conserved phenylalanine or tryptophan. The chain employs TRBV11-2 and TRBJ1-6; D remains unclear. CDR3 size: 16 residues. Per germline, CDR1 SGHAT and CDR2 FQNNGV. For the CDR3, the DNA is TGTGTCAGCGGCCCCCGGGCAGGCTTACTTAATTCACCCCTCCACCTT. This gives the protein CVSGPRAGLLNSPLHL.

A note on this clonotype: A junction end diverges from the germline sequence, so it may reflect a read error. The chain has TRBV6-5 and TRBJ2-1; 8 bases are shared with TRBD2. This CDR3 is 15 amino acids long. Germline V gene data show CDR1 as MNHEY and CDR2 as SVGAGI. The CDR3 here is CTSSSLGSGSTEQFF. DNA of the CDR3: TGTACCAGCAGTTCCCTCGGAAGCGGGAGCACAGAGCAGTTCTTC.

This clonotype was detected only a few times. A clone one base away is much larger, so this may be a read error. The V and J genes are TRBV30 and TRBJ2-1; a weak D match, TRBD1 (6 bases). This CDR3 has 12 residues. V was clipped by 4 bases and J by 16 bases, with 20 bases between them. CDR1 is GTSNPN and CDR2 is SVGIG in the germline V gene (reference sequence). The CDR3 sequence: CAWNVNLGRGFF. As DNA, the CDR3 is TGTGCCTGGAATGTGAATCTGGGCAGGGGCTTCTTC. The full variable domain, in which reference TRBV30 and TRBJ2-1 provide the parts outside the CDR3, is SQTIHQWPATLVQPVGSPLSLECTVEGTSNPNLYWYRQAAGRGLQLLFYSVGIGQISSEVPQNLSASRPQDRQFILSSKKLLLSDSGFYLCAWNVNLGRGFFGPGTRLTVL.

This chain links TRBV28 with TRBJ2-3; 13 bases match TRBD2. V was pared by 5 bases and J by 6 bases, with 11 bases of the junction left unmatched. Germline V gene lookup returns CDR1 MDHEN and CDR2 SYDVKM. There are 17 residues in the CDR3. CDR3 DNA: TGTGCCAGCAGTAGGGGACTAGCGGGAATAACCACGGATACGCAGTATTTT. Protein sequence: CASSRGLAGITTDTQYF.

This clonotype was picked up many times. This chain joins TRBV6-5 and TRBJ2-6, with 7 bases aligning to TRBD1. V lost 6 bases to trimming and J lost 4 bases; unmatched junction nucleotides: 9. CDR3 length: 16 residues. The germline gives CDR1 MNHEY, CDR2 SVGAGI. The CDR3 protein is CASSMTTGTGANVLTF. The CDR3 DNA sequence: TGTGCCAGCAGCATGACGACAGGGACCGGGGCCAACGTCCTGACTTTC.